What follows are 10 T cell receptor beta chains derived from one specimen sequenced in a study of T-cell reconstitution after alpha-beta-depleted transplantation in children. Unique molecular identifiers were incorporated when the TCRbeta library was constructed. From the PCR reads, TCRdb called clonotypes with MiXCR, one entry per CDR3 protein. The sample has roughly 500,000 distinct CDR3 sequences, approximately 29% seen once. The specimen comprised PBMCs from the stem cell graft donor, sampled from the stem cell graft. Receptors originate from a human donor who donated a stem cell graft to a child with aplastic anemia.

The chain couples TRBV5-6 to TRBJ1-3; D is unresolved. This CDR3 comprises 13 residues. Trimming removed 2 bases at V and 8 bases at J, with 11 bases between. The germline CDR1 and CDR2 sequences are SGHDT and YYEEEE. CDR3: CASSFRNGDTIYF. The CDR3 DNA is TGTGCCAGCAGCTTTCGAAACGGGGACACCATATATTTT.

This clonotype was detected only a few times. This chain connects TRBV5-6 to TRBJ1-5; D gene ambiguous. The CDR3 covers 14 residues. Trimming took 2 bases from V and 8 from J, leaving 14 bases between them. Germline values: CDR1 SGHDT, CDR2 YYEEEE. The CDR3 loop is CASSLTNRAEPQHF. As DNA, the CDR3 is TGTGCCAGCAGCTTAACTAATAGGGCGGAGCCCCAGCATTTT. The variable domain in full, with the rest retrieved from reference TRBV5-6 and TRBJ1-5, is DAGVTQSPTHLIKTRGQQVTLRCSPKSGHDTVSWYQQALGQGPQFIFQYYEEEERQRGNFPDRFSGHQFPNYSSELNVNALLLGDSALYLCASSLTNRAEPQHFGDGTRLSIL.

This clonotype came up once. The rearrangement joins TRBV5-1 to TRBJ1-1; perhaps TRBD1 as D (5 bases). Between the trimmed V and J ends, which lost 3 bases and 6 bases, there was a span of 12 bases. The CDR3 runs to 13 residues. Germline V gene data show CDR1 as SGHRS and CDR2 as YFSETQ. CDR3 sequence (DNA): TGCGCCAGCAGCTGGGGGGGGTCTGCTGAAGCTTTCTTT. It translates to CASSWGGSAEAFF.

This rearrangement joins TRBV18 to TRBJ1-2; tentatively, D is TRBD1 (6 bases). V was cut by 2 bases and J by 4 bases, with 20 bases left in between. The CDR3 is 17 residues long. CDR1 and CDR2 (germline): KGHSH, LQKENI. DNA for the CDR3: TGTGCCAGCTCACCAACCCCGGCAGGGGCATTTATCTATGGCTACACCTTC. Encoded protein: CASSPTPAGAFIYGYTF.

CDR3 in DNA: TGTGCCAGCAGTCCCACCGGGGGGCAGAATGAAGCTTTCTTT. Protein sequence: CASSPTGGQNEAFF. The chain has TRBV12-3 or TRBV12-4 and TRBJ1-1, with a weak D call TRBD1 (6 bases). The V gene lost 5 bases and the J gene lost 7 bases, with 17 bases spanning the gap. The CDR3 is made up of 14 amino acids.

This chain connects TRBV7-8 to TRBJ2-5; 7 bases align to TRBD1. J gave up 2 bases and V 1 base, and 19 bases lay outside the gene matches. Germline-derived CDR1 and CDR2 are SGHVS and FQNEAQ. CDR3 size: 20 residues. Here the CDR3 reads CASSLGSGYWDSHSQETQYF. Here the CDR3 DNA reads TGTGCCAGCAGCTTAGGGTCCGGTTATTGGGACAGCCACTCTCAAGAGACCCAGTACTTC.

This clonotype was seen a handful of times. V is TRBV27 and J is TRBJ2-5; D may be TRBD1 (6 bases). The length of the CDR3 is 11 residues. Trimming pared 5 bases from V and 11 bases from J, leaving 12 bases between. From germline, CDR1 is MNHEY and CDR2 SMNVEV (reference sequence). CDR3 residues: CASSHHRVQYF. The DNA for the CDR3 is TGTGCCAGCAGTCACCACAGGGTACAGTACTTC.

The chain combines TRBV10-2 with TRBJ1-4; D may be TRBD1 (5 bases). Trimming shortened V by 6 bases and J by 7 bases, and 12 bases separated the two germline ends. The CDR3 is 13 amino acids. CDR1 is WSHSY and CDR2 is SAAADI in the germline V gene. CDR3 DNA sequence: TGCGCCAGCAGGGGGACGGGAAGTGAAAAACTGTTTTTT. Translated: CASRGTGSEKLFF.

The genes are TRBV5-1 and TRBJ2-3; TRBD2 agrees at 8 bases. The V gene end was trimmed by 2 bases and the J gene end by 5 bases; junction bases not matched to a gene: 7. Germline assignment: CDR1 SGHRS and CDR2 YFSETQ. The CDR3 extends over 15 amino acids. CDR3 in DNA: TGCGCCAGCAGCTTCGTAGCGGGACCGGAAGATACGCAGTATTTT. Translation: CASSFVAGPEDTQYF.

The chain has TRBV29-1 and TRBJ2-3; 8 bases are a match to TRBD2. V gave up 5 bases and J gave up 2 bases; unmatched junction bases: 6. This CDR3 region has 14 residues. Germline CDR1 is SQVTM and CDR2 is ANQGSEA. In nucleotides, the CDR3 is TGCAGCGTTTCAGCGGGAGCGCCCACAGATACGCAGTATTTT. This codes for CSVSAGAPTDTQYF.